This is a list of T cell receptor beta chains from one sample in a study of T cell responses to AZD1222 COVID-19 vaccine. Data came from immunoSEQ multiplex PCR; TCRdb stores just in-frame clones and leaves some out. Here the sample spans about 140,000 clones, approximately 90% being singletons. The sample was peripheral blood, taken 28 days after the second AZD1222 dose. These TCRs come from an adult who received the AZD1222 COVID-19 vaccine. The conserved cysteine and the conserved F or W are not part of the CDR3 here. Each record gives: J gene, D gene, V gene, CDR3 protein. The D gene is left open where the match is weak.

j_gene: TRBJ2-5
d_gene: -
v_gene: TRBV7-9
CDR3aa: ASRPVGSKETQY

j_gene: TRBJ1-1
d_gene: -
v_gene: TRBV5-4
CDR3aa: ASSLGAGSRDTEAF

j_gene: TRBJ1-3
d_gene: -
v_gene: TRBV9
CDR3aa: ASSVEGRPGSRGIY

j_gene: TRBJ2-7
d_gene: TRBD2
v_gene: TRBV10-1
CDR3aa: ASSSGRAPYEQY

j_gene: TRBJ2-7
d_gene: -
v_gene: TRBV7-8
CDR3aa: ASSLEGWAGGYEQY

j_gene: TRBJ2-1
d_gene: TRBD2
v_gene: TRBV5-1
CDR3aa: ASSLVTSANNEQF

j_gene: TRBJ2-7
d_gene: TRBD1
v_gene: TRBV7-2
CDR3aa: ASGFRQGNNEQY

j_gene: TRBJ2-2
d_gene: TRBD1
v_gene: TRBV6-5
CDR3aa: ASRPGQGHTGELF

j_gene: TRBJ1-1
d_gene: -
v_gene: TRBV18
CDR3aa: ASSRGVNTEAF

j_gene: TRBJ1-6
d_gene: -
v_gene: TRBV5-1
CDR3aa: ASSLGLTSSYNSPLH

j_gene: TRBJ1-2
d_gene: -
v_gene: TRBV6-5
CDR3aa: ASRQGPGYGYT

j_gene: TRBJ1-5
d_gene: TRBD1
v_gene: TRBV19
CDR3aa: AGGKTGNNQPQH

j_gene: TRBJ2-1
d_gene: TRBD2
v_gene: TRBV5-1
CDR3aa: ASSPLLAGGFDEQF

j_gene: TRBJ1-5
d_gene: -
v_gene: TRBV10-3
CDR3aa: AISEAHLGQPQH

j_gene: TRBJ2-6
d_gene: TRBD1
v_gene: TRBV6-1
CDR3aa: ASSARQGAGANVLT

j_gene: TRBJ1-3
d_gene: -
v_gene: TRBV7-8
CDR3aa: ASSLDRNLNTIY

j_gene: TRBJ1-1
d_gene: -
v_gene: TRBV11-3
CDR3aa: ASSLGGRSTEAF

j_gene: TRBJ1-3
d_gene: -
v_gene: TRBV5-1
CDR3aa: ASSLTQARDTIY

j_gene: TRBJ1-1
d_gene: -
v_gene: TRBV11-2
CDR3aa: ASSLGGAGRTEAF

j_gene: TRBJ2-5
d_gene: TRBD1
v_gene: TRBV7-3
CDR3aa: ASSPTGPETQY

j_gene: TRBJ1-2
d_gene: TRBD1
v_gene: TRBV2
CDR3aa: ASSEPNPTGGVYGYT

j_gene: TRBJ1-1
d_gene: -
v_gene: TRBV4-1
CDR3aa: ASSQEPGLNTEAF

j_gene: TRBJ1-2
d_gene: -
v_gene: TRBV20-1
CDR3aa: SASLSYGYT

j_gene: TRBJ2-3
d_gene: -
v_gene: TRBV7-2
CDR3aa: ASSLGRWDTQY

j_gene: TRBJ1-1
d_gene: -
v_gene: TRBV7-9
CDR3aa: ASSFSEQGFEAF

j_gene: TRBJ1-2
d_gene: -
v_gene: TRBV5-1
CDR3aa: ASSSQGNYGYT

j_gene: TRBJ1-1
d_gene: -
v_gene: TRBV7-9
CDR3aa: ASSPPHLNTEAF

j_gene: TRBJ1-1
d_gene: TRBD1
v_gene: TRBV6-1
CDR3aa: ASSDRRTGDEAF

j_gene: TRBJ2-2
d_gene: -
v_gene: TRBV9
CDR3aa: ASSVLSWVNTGELF

j_gene: TRBJ2-1
d_gene: TRBD1
v_gene: TRBV3-1/TRBV3-2
CDR3aa: ASSQGDRVGNEQF

j_gene: TRBJ2-5
d_gene: TRBD1
v_gene: TRBV30
CDR3aa: AWSVLGQGAETQY

j_gene: TRBJ1-2
d_gene: -
v_gene: TRBV2
CDR3aa: ASNTPDIFRGYT

j_gene: TRBJ2-2
d_gene: -
v_gene: TRBV15
CDR3aa: ATSRGSRGTGELF

j_gene: TRBJ1-2
d_gene: -
v_gene: TRBV4-1
CDR3aa: ASSQEGERGYGYT

j_gene: TRBJ1-1
d_gene: -
v_gene: TRBV5-6
CDR3aa: ASRRMTNTEAF

j_gene: TRBJ2-2
d_gene: -
v_gene: TRBV2
CDR3aa: ASRWTQNTGELF

j_gene: TRBJ2-5
d_gene: TRBD2
v_gene: TRBV2
CDR3aa: ASNAGGRYQETQY

j_gene: TRBJ1-1
d_gene: -
v_gene: TRBV2
CDR3aa: ASSALQVNTEAF

j_gene: TRBJ1-1
d_gene: TRBD1
v_gene: TRBV4-1
CDR3aa: ASSKGQGLLTEAF

j_gene: TRBJ2-7
d_gene: -
v_gene: TRBV11-3
CDR3aa: ASSFVGSRGISYEQY

j_gene: TRBJ1-2
d_gene: TRBD1
v_gene: TRBV11-1
CDR3aa: ASSLDRENGYT

j_gene: TRBJ2-7
d_gene: -
v_gene: TRBV7-8
CDR3aa: ASSLGPGVYEQY

j_gene: TRBJ2-7
d_gene: TRBD2
v_gene: TRBV19
CDR3aa: ASRGTSGSSYEQY

j_gene: TRBJ1-2
d_gene: -
v_gene: TRBV6-1
CDR3aa: ASSEDGQAGYGYT

j_gene: TRBJ1-5
d_gene: TRBD1
v_gene: TRBV30
CDR3aa: AWSLGDRDSQPQH

j_gene: TRBJ1-6
d_gene: TRBD1
v_gene: TRBV10-2
CDR3aa: ASRDPGQGMGSPLH

j_gene: TRBJ2-3
d_gene: -
v_gene: TRBV5-1
CDR3aa: ASSLGRGSTDTQY

j_gene: TRBJ2-5
d_gene: -
v_gene: TRBV7-3
CDR3aa: ASSLTSQPGETQY

j_gene: TRBJ2-1
d_gene: -
v_gene: TRBV11-1
CDR3aa: ASSLVSPGHNEQF

j_gene: TRBJ2-3
d_gene: -
v_gene: TRBV29-1
CDR3aa: SVGLGAPSGGVRDTQY

j_gene: TRBJ1-2
d_gene: TRBD1
v_gene: TRBV11-2
CDR3aa: ASSVRQGVEFGYT

j_gene: TRBJ1-1
d_gene: -
v_gene: TRBV19
CDR3aa: ASSIWEGITEAF

j_gene: TRBJ1-5
d_gene: -
v_gene: TRBV6-5
CDR3aa: ASSSADRPGDQPQH

j_gene: TRBJ1-1
d_gene: -
v_gene: TRBV9
CDR3aa: ASSIDRYTEAF

j_gene: TRBJ1-4
d_gene: TRBD1
v_gene: TRBV2
CDR3aa: ASRATGQPNEKLF

j_gene: TRBJ2-1
d_gene: TRBD2
v_gene: TRBV19
CDR3aa: ASSWTRNNEQF

j_gene: TRBJ1-2
d_gene: TRBD1
v_gene: TRBV25-1
CDR3aa: ASSEFTGGYYGYT

j_gene: TRBJ1-2
d_gene: -
v_gene: TRBV6-5
CDR3aa: ASRGVANYGYT

j_gene: TRBJ2-1
d_gene: -
v_gene: TRBV9
CDR3aa: ASSVVGGSYNEQF

j_gene: TRBJ1-1
d_gene: -
v_gene: TRBV20-1
CDR3aa: SASVGRVMNTEAF